The clone carrying this T cell receptor (beta chain) showed up just a few times. The CDR3 has 15 amino acids. V lost 6 bases, J lost 4 bases, and 10 bases stayed unmatched. Looked up from germline, CDR1 is MRHNA and CDR2 is SNTAGT. These data belong to a study of blood T cell dynamics during melanoma immunotherapy. Assay used: immunoSEQ multiplex PCR; TCRdb lists only in-frame clones, some missing. Counted here are under 20,000 clones, 87% occurring once; the ten biggest clones make up roughly 7.1%. Time point: week 3, after first cycle of checkpoint inhibitor. The genes are TRBV6-4 and TRBJ2-3; 7 bases line up with TRBD2. The TCR originated in a human donor with melanoma. Sequenced here: blood, sampled from a patient treated with checkpoint blockade. This chain's CDR3 is CASSPQREGPDTQYF. The CDR3 nucleotides are TGTGCCAGCAGCCCCCAAAGGGAGGGCCCAGATACGCAGTATTTT.